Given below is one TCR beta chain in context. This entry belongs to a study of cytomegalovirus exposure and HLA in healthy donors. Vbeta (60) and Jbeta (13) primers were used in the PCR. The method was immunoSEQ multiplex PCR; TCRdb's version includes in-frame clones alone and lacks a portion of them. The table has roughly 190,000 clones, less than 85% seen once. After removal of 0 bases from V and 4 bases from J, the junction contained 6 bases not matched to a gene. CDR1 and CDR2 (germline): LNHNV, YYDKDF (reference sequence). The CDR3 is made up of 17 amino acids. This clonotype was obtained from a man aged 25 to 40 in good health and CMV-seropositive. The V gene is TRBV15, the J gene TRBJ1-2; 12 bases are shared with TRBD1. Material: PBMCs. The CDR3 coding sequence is TGTGCCACCAGCAGAGAGGGCAGGGACAGGGGGCTCTATGGCTACACCTTC. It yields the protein CATSREGRDRGLYGYTF.